This T cell receptor (beta chain) was documented in a study of beta chain features in type 1 diabetes. Study-wide context: Patients were similar to healthy donors in age and gender (as well as in cell yields).

Germline V gene data show CDR1 as SQVTM and CDR2 as ANQGSEA. J gave up 4 bases and V 4 bases, and 10 bases lay outside the gene matches. CDR3 size: 15 residues. Sequencing targeted expressed TCRB transcripts, as all isolated RNA had been reverse transcribed. Method: immunoSEQ multiplex PCR; TCRdb's copy keeps in-frame clones and lacks some. The repertoire holds approximately 330,000 clones, approximately 11% seen once, with 0.015% in the top ten. This receptor was taken from a young woman in good health. The specimen sequenced was naive CD4+ T cells from blood. The rearrangement links TRBV29-1 to TRBJ1-1, with TRBD1 matching 9 bases. Here the CDR3 reads CSVAPGQGIITEAFF. The CDR3 DNA reads as TGCAGCGTTGCACCGGGACAGGGTATTATCACTGAAGCTTTCTTT.